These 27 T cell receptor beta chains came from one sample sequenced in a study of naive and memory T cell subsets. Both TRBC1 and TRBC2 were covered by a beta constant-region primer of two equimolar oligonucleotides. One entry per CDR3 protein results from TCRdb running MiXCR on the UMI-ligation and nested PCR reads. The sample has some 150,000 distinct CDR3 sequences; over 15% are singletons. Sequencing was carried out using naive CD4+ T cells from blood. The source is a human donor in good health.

CDR3 DNA: TGCAGTGCCGAGGGTGTAAGAGCCTTCCAAGAGACCCAGTACTTC. Protein product: CSAEGVRAFQETQYF. The rearrangement uses TRBV20-1 and TRBJ2-5; a weak D match, TRBD2 (5 bases). The V end lost 6 bases, the J end lost 1 base, and 18 bases lay between the germline ends. From germline, CDR1 is DFQATT and CDR2 SNEGSKA (reference sequence). This CDR3 comprises 15 residues.

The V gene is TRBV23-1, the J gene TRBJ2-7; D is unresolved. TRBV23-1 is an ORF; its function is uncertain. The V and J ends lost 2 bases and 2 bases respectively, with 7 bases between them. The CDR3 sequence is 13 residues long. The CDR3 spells CASSQTRTYEQYF. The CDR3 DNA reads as TGCGCCAGCAGTCAAACCCGCACCTACGAGCAGTACTTC.

CDR3 protein: CASSAHSGITYNEQFF. As DNA, the CDR3 is TGTGCCAGCAGTGCCCACTCAGGTATAACCTACAATGAGCAGTTCTTC. The rearrangement links TRBV7-2 to TRBJ2-1; D not certain. The CDR3 is 16 amino acids. Germline CDR1 is SGHTA and CDR2 is FQGNSA. V was pared by 6 bases and J by 2 bases, with 17 bases between.

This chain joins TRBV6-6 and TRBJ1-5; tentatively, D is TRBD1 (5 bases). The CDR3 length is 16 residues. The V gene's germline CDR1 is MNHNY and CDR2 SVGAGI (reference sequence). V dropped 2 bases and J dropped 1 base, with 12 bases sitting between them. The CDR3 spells CASSYDWGLSNQPQHF. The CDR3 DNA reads TGTGCCAGCAGTTACGATTGGGGCTTGAGCAATCAGCCCCAGCATTTT.

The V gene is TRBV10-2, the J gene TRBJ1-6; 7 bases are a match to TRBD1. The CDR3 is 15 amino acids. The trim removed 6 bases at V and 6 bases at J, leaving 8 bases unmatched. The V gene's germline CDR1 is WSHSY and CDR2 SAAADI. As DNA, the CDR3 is TGCGCCAGCAGCCGTTCAGACAGGGCTAATTCACCCCTCCACTTT. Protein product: CASSRSDRANSPLHF.

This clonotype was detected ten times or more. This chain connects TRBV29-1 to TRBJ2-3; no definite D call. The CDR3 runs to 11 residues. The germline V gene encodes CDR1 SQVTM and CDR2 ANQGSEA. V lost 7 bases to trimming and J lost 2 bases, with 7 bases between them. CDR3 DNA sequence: TGCAGCGCCCTGGACACAGATACGCAGTATTTT. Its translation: CSALDTDTQYF.

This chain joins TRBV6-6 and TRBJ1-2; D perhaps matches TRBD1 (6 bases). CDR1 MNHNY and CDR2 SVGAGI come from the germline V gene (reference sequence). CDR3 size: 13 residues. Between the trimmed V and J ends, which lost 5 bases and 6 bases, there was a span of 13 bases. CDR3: CASSHVGADGYTF. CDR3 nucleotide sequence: TGTGCCAGCAGTCACGTGGGGGCGGATGGCTACACCTTC.

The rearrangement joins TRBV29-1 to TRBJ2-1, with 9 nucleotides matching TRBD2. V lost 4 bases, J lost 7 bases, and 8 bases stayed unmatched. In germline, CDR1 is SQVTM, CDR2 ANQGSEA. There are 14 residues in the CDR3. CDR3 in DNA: TGCAGCGTTGTAAAGCGGGAGGTTGTAAATGAGCAGTTCTTC. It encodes CSVVKREVVNEQFF.

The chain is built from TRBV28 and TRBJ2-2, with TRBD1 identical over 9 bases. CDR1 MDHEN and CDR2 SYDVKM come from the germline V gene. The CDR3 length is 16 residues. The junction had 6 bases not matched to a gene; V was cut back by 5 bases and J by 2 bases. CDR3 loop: CASSMDRGKNTGELFF. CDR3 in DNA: TGTGCCAGCAGTATGGACAGGGGAAAAAACACCGGGGAGCTGTTTTTT. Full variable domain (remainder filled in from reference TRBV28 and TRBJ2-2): DVKVTQSSRYLVKRTGEKVFLECVQDMDHENMFWYRQDPGLGLRLIYFSYDVKMKEKGDIPEGYSVSREKKERFSLILESASTNQTSMYLCASSMDRGKNTGELFFGEGSRLTVL.

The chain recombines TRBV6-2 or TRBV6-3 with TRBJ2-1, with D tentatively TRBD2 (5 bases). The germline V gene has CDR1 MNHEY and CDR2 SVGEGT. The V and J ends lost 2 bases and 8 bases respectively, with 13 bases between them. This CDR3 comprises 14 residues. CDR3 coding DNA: TGTGCCAGCAGTTACACTAGAAATGTTTATGAGCAGTTCTTC. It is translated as CASSYTRNVYEQFF.

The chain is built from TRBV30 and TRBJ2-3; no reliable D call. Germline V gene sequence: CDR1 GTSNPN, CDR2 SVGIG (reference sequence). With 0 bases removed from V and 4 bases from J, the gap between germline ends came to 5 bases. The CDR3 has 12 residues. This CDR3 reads CAWSVYADTQYF. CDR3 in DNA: TGTGCCTGGAGTGTATACGCAGATACGCAGTATTTT.

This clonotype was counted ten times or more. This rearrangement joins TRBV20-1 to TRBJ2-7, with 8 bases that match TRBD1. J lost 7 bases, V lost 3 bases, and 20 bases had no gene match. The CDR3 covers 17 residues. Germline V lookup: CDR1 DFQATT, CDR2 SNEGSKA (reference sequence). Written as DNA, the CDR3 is TGCAGTGCTAGTCCCGGGACAGGACTCCCCTCCTACGGGGAGCAGTACTTC. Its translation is CSASPGTGLPSYGEQYF.

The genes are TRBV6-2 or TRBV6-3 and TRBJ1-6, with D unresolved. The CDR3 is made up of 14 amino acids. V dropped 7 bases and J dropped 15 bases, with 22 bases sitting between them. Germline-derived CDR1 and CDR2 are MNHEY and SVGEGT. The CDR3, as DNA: TGTGCCAGCACCAACAGCGCCCTGCCGCAAAACCTCCACTTT. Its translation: CASTNSALPQNLHF.

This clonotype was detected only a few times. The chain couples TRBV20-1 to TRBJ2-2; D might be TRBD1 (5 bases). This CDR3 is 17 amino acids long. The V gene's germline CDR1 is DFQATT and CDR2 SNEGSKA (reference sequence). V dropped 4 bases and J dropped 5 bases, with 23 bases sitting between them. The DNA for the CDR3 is TGCAGTGCTATTAGGATCCGCCAGGGTATTGATACCGGGGAGCTGTTTTTT. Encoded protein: CSAIRIRQGIDTGELFF.

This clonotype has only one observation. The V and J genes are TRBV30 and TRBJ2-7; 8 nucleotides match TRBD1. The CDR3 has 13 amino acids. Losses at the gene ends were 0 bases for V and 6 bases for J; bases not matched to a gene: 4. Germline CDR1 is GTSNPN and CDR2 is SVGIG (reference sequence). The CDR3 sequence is CAWSVRQGAEQYF. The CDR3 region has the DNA TGTGCCTGGAGTGTACGGCAGGGGGCCGAGCAGTACTTC.

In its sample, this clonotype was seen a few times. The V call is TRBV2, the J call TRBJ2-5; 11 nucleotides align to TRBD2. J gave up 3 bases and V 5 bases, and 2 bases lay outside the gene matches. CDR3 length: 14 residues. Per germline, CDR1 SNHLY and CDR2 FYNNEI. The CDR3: CASSPGLAEETQYF. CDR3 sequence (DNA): TGTGCCAGCAGTCCGGGACTAGCGGAAGAGACCCAGTACTTC.

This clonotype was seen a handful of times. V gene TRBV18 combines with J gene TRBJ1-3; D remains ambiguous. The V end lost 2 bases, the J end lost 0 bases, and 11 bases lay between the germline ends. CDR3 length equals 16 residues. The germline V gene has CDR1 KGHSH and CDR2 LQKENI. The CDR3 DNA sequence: TGTGCCAGCTCACCATCGACTCCGAACTCTGGAAACACCATATATTTT. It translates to CASSPSTPNSGNTIYF.

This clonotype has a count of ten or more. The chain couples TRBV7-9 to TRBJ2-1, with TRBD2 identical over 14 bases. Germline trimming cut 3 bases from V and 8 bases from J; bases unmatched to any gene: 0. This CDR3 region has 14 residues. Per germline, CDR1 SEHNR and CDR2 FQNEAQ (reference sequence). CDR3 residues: CASSLGLAGDEQFF. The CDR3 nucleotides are TGTGCCAGCAGCTTGGGACTAGCGGGAGATGAGCAGTTCTTC.

The CDR3 region has the DNA TGCGCCAGCACATCACTTATTTCTACGTTCGCGAACACCGGGGAGCTGTTTTTT. Encoded protein: CASTSLISTFANTGELFF. The V call is TRBV10-2, the J call TRBJ2-2; D remains unclear. Trimming took 7 bases from V and 0 from J, leaving 21 bases between them. The CDR3 totals 18 residues. CDR1 WSHSY and CDR2 SAAADI come from the germline V gene.

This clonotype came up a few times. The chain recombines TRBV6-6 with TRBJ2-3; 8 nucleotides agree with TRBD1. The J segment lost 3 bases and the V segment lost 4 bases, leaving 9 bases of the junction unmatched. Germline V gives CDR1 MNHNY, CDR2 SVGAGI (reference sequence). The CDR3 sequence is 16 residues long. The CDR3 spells CASSSRDRRRTDTQYF. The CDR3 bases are TGTGCCAGCAGTTCCCGGGACAGGCGAAGGACAGATACGCAGTATTTT.

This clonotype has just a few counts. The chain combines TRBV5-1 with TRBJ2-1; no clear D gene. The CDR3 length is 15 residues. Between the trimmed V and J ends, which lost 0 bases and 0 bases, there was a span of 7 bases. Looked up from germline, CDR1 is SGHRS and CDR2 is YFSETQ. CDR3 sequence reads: CASSLVESSYNEQFF. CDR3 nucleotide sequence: TGCGCCAGCAGCTTGGTTGAGTCCTCCTACAATGAGCAGTTCTTC. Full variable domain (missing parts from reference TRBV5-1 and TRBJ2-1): KAGVTQTPRYLIKTRGQQVTLSCSPISGHRSVSWYQQTPGQGLQFLFEYFSETQRNKGNFPGRFSGRQFSNSRSEMNVSTLELGDSALYLCASSLVESSYNEQFFGPGTRLTVL.

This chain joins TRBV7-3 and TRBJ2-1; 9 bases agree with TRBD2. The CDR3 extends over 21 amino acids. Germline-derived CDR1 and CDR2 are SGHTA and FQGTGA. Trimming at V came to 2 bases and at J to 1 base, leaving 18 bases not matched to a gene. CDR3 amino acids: CASSLRTGGSGSIGSYNEQFF. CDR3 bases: TGTGCCAGCAGCTTACGGACGGGGGGTAGCGGGAGCATCGGTTCCTACAATGAGCAGTTCTTC.

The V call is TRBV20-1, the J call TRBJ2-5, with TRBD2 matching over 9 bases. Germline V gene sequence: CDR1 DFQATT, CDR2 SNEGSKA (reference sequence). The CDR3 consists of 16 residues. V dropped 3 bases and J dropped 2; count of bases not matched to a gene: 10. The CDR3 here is CSASPVAGGVQETQYF. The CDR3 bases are TGCAGTGCTAGCCCCGTGGCGGGAGGGGTACAAGAGACCCAGTACTTC.

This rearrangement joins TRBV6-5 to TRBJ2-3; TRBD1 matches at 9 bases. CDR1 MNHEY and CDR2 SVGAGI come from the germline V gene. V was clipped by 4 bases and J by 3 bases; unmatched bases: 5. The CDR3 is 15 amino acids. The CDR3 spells CASSSRDRVTDTQYF. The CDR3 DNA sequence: TGTGCCAGCAGTTCCCGGGACAGGGTAACAGATACGCAGTATTTT.

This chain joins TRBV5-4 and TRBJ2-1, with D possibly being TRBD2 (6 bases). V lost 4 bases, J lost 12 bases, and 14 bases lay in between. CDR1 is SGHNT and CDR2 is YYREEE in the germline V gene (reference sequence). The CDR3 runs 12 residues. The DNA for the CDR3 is TGTGCCAGCAGCCCCGGCACGGGAGCGCAGTTCTTC. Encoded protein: CASSPGTGAQFF.

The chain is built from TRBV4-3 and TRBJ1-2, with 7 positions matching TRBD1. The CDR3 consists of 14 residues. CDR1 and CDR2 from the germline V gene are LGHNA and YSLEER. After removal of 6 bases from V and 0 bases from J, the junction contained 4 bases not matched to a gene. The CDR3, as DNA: TGCGCCAGCAGTTCCGACAGGGCTAACTATGGCTACACCTTC. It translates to CASSSDRANYGYTF.

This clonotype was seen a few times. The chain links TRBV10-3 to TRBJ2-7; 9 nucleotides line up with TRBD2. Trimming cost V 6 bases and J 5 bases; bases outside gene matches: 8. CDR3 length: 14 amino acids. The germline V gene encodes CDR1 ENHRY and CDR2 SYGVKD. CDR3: CAIRSGLASDEQYF. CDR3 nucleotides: TGTGCCATCAGGTCTGGACTAGCGTCAGACGAGCAGTACTTC.